This T cell receptor (beta chain) was found in a study of T-cell reconstitution after alpha-beta-depleted transplantation in children. Whole-study results and caveats: Some patients' high day-60 TCRbeta diversity was attributed to recipient cells surviving conditioning. T-cell counts and diversity at one year following transplant were attributed mainly to newly produced T cells. The origin of alpha-beta T cells about two months after transplant was reportedly several hundred expanded graft clones.

TCRbeta library construction was performed incorporating unique molecular identifiers. TCRdb re-called the PCR reads through MiXCR, storing one row per CDR3 protein. Among approximately 50,000 distinct CDR3 sequences listed, 40% to 60% were seen once. This clonotype has just a few counts. What it binds is not known. The CDR3 runs 16 residues. Germline CDR1 reads SEHNR; CDR2 reads FQNEAQ (reference sequence). V was clipped by 2 bases and J by 2 bases, with 12 bases between them. V usage is TRBV7-9 and J usage is TRBJ2-2, with D unclear. The source is a boy less than two years old with SCID, due to receive a stem cell transplant. Sequences were derived from peripheral blood, sampled before TCRalphabeta/CD19-depleted stem cell transplant. The CDR3 DNA reads TGTGCCAGCAGCTTACTCAAAACGGGTAACACCGGGGAGCTGTTTTTT. Its translation is CASSLLKTGNTGELFF.